This TCR beta chain derives from a study of a mutant IDH1 vaccine in newly diagnosed glioma. The length of the CDR3 is 14 residues. CDR1 is SGHRS and CDR2 is YFSETQ in the germline V gene. V was shortened by 2 bases and J by 4 bases, with 10 bases between the two germline ends. About this clone itself: Its antigen is not known.

The data were produced by immunoSEQ multiplex PCR, yet TCRdb's version contains in-frame clones alone and is incomplete. The sample shows about 94,000 clones, around nine tenths of them seen only once. This sample's time point: week 47, end of study. Vaccinated patients received 300 ug of mutant IDH1 20-mer peptide per dose, with topical imiquimod. The sample consisted of PBMCs, taken from a glioma patient whose treatment included an IDH1 peptide vaccine. J is TRBJ2-1 and V is TRBV5-1; a weak D match, TRBD2 (6 bases). This clonotype was sampled from a woman between 50 and 59 years old with glioma. CDR3: CASSLTGVYNEQFF. The DNA of the CDR3 is TGCGCCAGCAGCTTAACGGGAGTTTACAATGAGCAGTTCTTC. Drawing the rest from reference TRBV5-1 and TRBJ2-1, the complete variable domain is KAGVTQTPRYLIKTRGQQVTLSCSPISGHRSVSWYQQTPGQGLQFLFEYFSETQRNKGNFPGRFSGRQFSNSRSEMNVSTLELGDSALYLCASSLTGVYNEQFFGPGTRLTVL.